The source of this T cell receptor (beta chain) is a study of blood T cell repertoires in COVID-19. Background on the study: COVID-19 samples, acute and convalescent, were from the United States, Italy and Spain.

Authors' processing steps: Scientists estimated how many nucleated cells there were by amplifying reference gene primers. The repertoire was sequenced with immunoSEQ multiplex PCR; TCRdb's copy has only in-frame clones and lacks some. That table supplies the V and J calls and clone size; D and trimming were determined from the DNA. Of about 120,000 clones in the sample, about 86% were seen once. This CDR3 contains 16 residues. Trimming cost V 5 bases and J 2 bases; bases outside gene matches: 6. Germline V gene lookup returns CDR1 KGHSH and CDR2 LQKENI. The clonotype originates from a woman in her fifties or sixties with acute or convalescent COVID-19. The sample taken for sequencing was peripheral blood. The chain carries TRBV18 and TRBJ2-3, with 11 bases identical to TRBD2. The CDR3 bases are TGTGCCAGCTCAGCGACTAGCGGGACAGACACAGATACGCAGTATTTT. Translation: CASSATSGTDTDTQYF.